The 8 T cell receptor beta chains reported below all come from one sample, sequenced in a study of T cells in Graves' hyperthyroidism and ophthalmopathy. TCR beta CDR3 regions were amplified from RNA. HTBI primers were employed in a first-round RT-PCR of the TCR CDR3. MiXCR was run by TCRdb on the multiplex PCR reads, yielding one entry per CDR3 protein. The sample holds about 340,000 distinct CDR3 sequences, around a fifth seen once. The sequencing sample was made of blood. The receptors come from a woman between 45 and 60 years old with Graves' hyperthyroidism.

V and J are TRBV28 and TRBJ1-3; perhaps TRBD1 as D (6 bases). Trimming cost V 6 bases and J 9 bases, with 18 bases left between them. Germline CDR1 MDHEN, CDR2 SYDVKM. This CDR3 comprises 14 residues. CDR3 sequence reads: CASRTQGLRSTIYF. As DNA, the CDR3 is TGTGCCAGCAGGACACAGGGCCTGCGGAGCACCATATATTTT.

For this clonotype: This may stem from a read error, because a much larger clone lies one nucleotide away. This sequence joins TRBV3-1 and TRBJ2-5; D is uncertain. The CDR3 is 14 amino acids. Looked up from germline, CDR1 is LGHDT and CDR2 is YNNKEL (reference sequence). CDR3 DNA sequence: TGTGCCAGCAGCCAAGAAGGGTTACAAGAGGCCCAGTACTTC. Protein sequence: CASSQEGLQEAQYF.

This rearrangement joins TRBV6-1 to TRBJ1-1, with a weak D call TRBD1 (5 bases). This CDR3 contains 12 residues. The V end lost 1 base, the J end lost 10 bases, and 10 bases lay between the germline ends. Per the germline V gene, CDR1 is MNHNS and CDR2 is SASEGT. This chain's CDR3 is CASSEGRGPAFF. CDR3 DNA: TGTGCCAGCAGTGAAGGGAGGGGCCCAGCTTTCTTT.

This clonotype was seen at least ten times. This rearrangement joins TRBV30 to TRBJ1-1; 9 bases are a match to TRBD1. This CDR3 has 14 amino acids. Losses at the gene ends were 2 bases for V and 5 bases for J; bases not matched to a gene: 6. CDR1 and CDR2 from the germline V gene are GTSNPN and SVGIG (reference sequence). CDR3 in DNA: TGTGCCTGGAGTAAAGACAGGGGGGAGACTGAAGCTTTCTTT. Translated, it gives CAWSKDRGETEAFF.

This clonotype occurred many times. The CDR3 is CASSLDAGSTDTQYF. The CDR3 DNA sequence: TGTGCCAGCAGTTTAGATGCGGGGAGCACAGATACGCAGTATTTT. This chain joins TRBV28 and TRBJ2-3, with TRBD2 as a possible D gene (6 bases). This CDR3 region has 15 residues. Germline V gives CDR1 MDHEN, CDR2 SYDVKM. Trimming cost V 2 bases and J 0 bases, with 9 bases left between them.

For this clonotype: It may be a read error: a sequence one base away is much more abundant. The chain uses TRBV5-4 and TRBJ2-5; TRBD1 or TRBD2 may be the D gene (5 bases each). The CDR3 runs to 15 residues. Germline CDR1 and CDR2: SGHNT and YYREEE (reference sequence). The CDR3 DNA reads TGTGCCAGCAGCTTGGCCGCGAGGGGCCAAGAGGCCCAGTACTTC. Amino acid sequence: CASSLAARGQEAQYF.

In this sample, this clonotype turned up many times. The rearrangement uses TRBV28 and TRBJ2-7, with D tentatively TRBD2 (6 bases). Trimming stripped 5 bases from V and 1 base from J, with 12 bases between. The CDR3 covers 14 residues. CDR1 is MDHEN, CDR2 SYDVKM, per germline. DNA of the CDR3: TGTGCCAGCAGTGCCCTAGCGCTATCCTACGAGCAGTACTTC. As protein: CASSALALSYEQYF.

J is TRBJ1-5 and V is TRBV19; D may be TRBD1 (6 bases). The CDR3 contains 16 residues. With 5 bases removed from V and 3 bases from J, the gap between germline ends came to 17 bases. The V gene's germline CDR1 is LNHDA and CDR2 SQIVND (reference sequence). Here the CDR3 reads CASSPHLRTDNQPQHF. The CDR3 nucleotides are TGTGCCAGTAGTCCCCATCTTAGGACAGACAATCAGCCCCAGCATTTT.